This T cell receptor beta chain was found in a study of monozygotic twins with inflammatory bowel disease. TCRdb processed the 5' RACE reads again and assigns one entry to each CDR3 protein, with no DNA. The sample holds around 450,000 distinct CDR3 sequences. Details on this clonotype: Its antigen remains unknown.

Study-level findings and limits: For IBD, no single strong associated signal or clonotype was supported. Reduced clonotype sharing with other individuals was observed in IBD patients relative to healthy twins, especially with disease activity.

The CDR3 has 15 amino acids. Germline assignment: CDR1 MNHEY and CDR2 SMNVEV (reference sequence). This TCR derives from a human donor with ulcerative colitis or Crohn's disease, or a healthy co-twin of an affected twin (not recorded which). Sequencing was carried out using blood. The chain couples TRBV27 to TRBJ1-4. The CDR3 is CASSELGATNEKLFF.